A selection of T cell receptor beta chains follows, all from one sample in a study of blood T cell repertoires in COVID-19. Here immunoSEQ multiplex PCR was the method, and the copy in TCRdb shows in-frame clones only, minus some. The data show 200,000 to 250,000 clones, around 89% seen once. Sequencing input: peripheral blood. These receptors were collected from a woman aged 40 to 50 with acute or convalescent COVID-19. The CDR3 runs from the conserved cysteine through the conserved F or W. A D gene is named only where the DNA matches it firmly. Size is stated for part of the rows, as once, few or many counts, or as a class when the clone is expanded.

once	TRBV6-5	TRBJ1-2	TRBD1	CASTPPGQGGAGYTF	TGTGCCAGCACCCCGCCGGGACAGGGAGGCGCTGGCTACACCTTC
.	TRBV5-8	TRBJ1-1	.	CASSFWTYMNTEAFF	TGTGCCAGCAGCTTTTGGACATACATGAACACTGAAGCTTTCTTT
.	TRBV24-1	TRBJ2-2	.	CATSDYGLGELFF	TGTGCCACCAGTGATTATGGACTCGGGGAGCTGTTTTTT
.	TRBV19	TRBJ1-2	.	CASSIGRGLGGYTF	TGTGCCAGTAGTATCGGCAGGGGATTGGGTGGCTACACCTTC
.	TRBV5-6	TRBJ1-6	.	CASSLISGNSPLHF	TGTGCCAGCAGCTTGATCTCGGGAAATTCACCCCTCCACTTT
.	TRBV13	TRBJ2-5	TRBD1	CASSPHLTGGAGETQYF	TGTGCCAGCAGCCCGCATTTAACAGGGGGCGCGGGAGAGACCCAGTACTTC
.	TRBV9	TRBJ1-1	.	CASSVVAVNTEAFF	TGTGCCAGCAGCGTAGTGGCGGTGAACACTGAAGCTTTCTTT
.	TRBV27	TRBJ1-1	.	CASSPYGGRRTEAFF	TGTGCCAGCTCCCCCTATGGAGGGCGTCGGACTGAAGCTTTCTTT
.	TRBV2	TRBJ2-1	.	CARPLRSGLDEQFF	TGTGCCAGGCCCCTCAGGTCGGGGTTAGATGAGCAGTTCTTC
.	TRBV6-6	TRBJ1-4	TRBD1	CASSYGGGGMNEKLFF	TGTGCCAGCAGTTACGGAGGGGGCGGCATGAATGAAAAACTGTTTTTT
.	TRBV30	TRBJ2-3	TRBD2	CAWSAGTSGTDTQYF	TGTGCCTGGAGTGCTGGCACTAGCGGCACAGATACGCAGTATTTT
.	TRBV25-1	TRBJ1-5	.	CASSEFGNQPQHF	TGTGCCAGCAGTGAATTCGGCAATCAGCCCCAGCATTTT
.	TRBV15	TRBJ2-5	.	CATSRGARGNQETQYF	TGTGCCACCAGCAGAGGGGCCAGAGGGAACCAAGAGACCCAGTACTTC
.	TRBV15	TRBJ1-6	.	CATSRGRATDSPLHF	TGTGCCACCAGCAGAGGGAGAGCAACTGATTCACCCCTCCACTTT
.	TRBV3-1/TRBV3-2	TRBJ1-1	TRBD1	CASSPFGQANTEAFF	TGTGCCAGCAGCCCATTTGGACAGGCGAACACTGAAGCTTTCTTT
few	TRBV24-1	TRBJ2-5	TRBD1	CATSDPTGGETQYF	TGTGCCACCAGTGACCCGACAGGGGGAGAGACCCAGTACTTC
.	TRBV29-1	TRBJ1-3	.	CSVGLTGAGNTIYF	TGCAGCGTCGGACTGACAGGTGCCGGAAACACCATATATTTT
.	TRBV12-5	TRBJ2-6	.	CASMAGSGANVLTF	TGTGCTTCTATGGCAGGGTCTGGGGCCAACGTCCTGACTTTC
.	TRBV2	TRBJ1-2	.	CASRGLGDYTF	TGTGCCAGCAGGGGTTTAGGGGACTACACCTTC
.	TRBV12-3/TRBV12-4	TRBJ1-2	.	CASSHGVEGYTF	TGTGCCAGCAGTCACGGAGTGGAAGGCTACACCTTC
.	TRBV19	TRBJ1-2	TRBD1	CASSLRQGDYGYTF	TGTGCCAGTAGTCTACGACAGGGGGACTATGGCTACACCTTC
.	TRBV5-1	TRBJ2-4	TRBD1	CASSSGGAKNIQYF	TGCGCCAGCAGCTCAGGGGGAGCCAAAAACATTCAGTACTTC
once	TRBV9	TRBJ1-6	.	CASSLGPGDNSPLHF	TGTGCCAGCAGCCTGGGCCCAGGGGATAATTCACCCCTCCACTTT
.	TRBV4-2	TRBJ1-2	.	CASSPGVNYGYTF	TGTGCCAGCAGCCCAGGGGTCAACTATGGCTACACCTTC
.	TRBV9	TRBJ1-5	.	CASSVDVGSQPQHF	TGTGCCAGCAGCGTAGATGTGGGGAGTCAGCCCCAGCATTTT
once	TRBV27	TRBJ2-5	TRBD1	CASSPRTGEVRAGQETQYF	TGTGCCAGCAGTCCCCGGACAGGGGAGGTGCGGGCGGGCCAAGAGACCCAGTACTTC
.	TRBV5-1	TRBJ2-3	TRBD2	CASSPSGGNPRTDTQYF	TGCGCCAGCTCCCCTAGCGGGGGCAACCCCCGCACAGATACGCAGTATTTT
.	TRBV4-1	TRBJ1-2	TRBD1	CASSQVSGGGYTF	TGCGCCAGCAGCCAAGTGTCAGGGGGAGGCTACACCTTC
.	TRBV5-1	TRBJ1-1	.	CASSLEGQREAFF	TGCGCCAGCAGCTTGGAGGGACAACGTGAAGCTTTCTTT
.	TRBV10-3	TRBJ1-1	.	CAISEEGNTEAFF	TGTGCCATCAGTGAGGAGGGGAACACTGAAGCTTTCTTT
once	TRBV6-5	TRBJ2-3	.	CASSYEQRTDTQYF	TGTGCCAGCAGTTACGAACAGCGCACAGATACGCAGTATTTT
.	TRBV14	TRBJ1-1	.	CASSQLGEGQNTEAFF	TGTGCCAGCAGCCAATTGGGGGAGGGACAGAACACTGAAGCTTTCTTT
.	TRBV29-1	TRBJ2-2	.	CSVQRQVSGTGELFF	TGCAGCGTTCAAAGACAGGTCTCGGGGACCGGGGAGCTGTTTTTT
.	TRBV30	TRBJ1-1	.	CAWSVQVNTEAFF	TGTGCCTGGAGTGTACAAGTAAACACTGAAGCTTTCTTT
.	TRBV27	TRBJ1-5	.	CASSSGDGGNQPQHF	TGTGCCAGCAGTTCCGGGGACGGGGGAAATCAGCCCCAGCATTTT
few	TRBV5-1	TRBJ1-4	.	CASSLGQAEKLFF	TGCGCCAGCAGCTTGGGACAGGCTGAAAAACTGTTTTTT
.	TRBV4-1	TRBJ1-2	.	CASSQGQTPNYGYTF	TGCGCCAGCAGCCAAGGACAGACCCCTAACTATGGCTACACCTTC
.	TRBV28	TRBJ2-5	TRBD1	CASSSPRDRGPQGETQYF	TGTGCCAGCAGCTCCCCCCGGGACAGGGGGCCTCAAGGAGAGACCCAGTACTTC
.	TRBV2	TRBJ2-5	TRBD1	CASSGGQGQPAKETQYF	TGTGCCAGCAGTGGGGGGCAGGGACAGCCAGCTAAAGAGACCCAGTACTTC
.	TRBV6-5	TRBJ1-1	.	CASSSLGGGNTEAFF	TGTGCCAGCAGTTCACTAGGGGGGGGGAACACTGAAGCTTTCTTT
.	TRBV3-1/TRBV3-2	TRBJ1-2	TRBD1	CASSLRTGRDGYTF	TGTGCCAGCAGTCTGAGGACAGGGAGGGATGGCTACACCTTC
.	TRBV19	TRBJ1-5	.	CASSRRPGDQPQHF	TGTGCCAGTAGTCGAAGGCCAGGGGATCAGCCCCAGCATTTT
.	TRBV21-1	TRBJ1-3	.	CASSKGRGDGNTIYF	TGTGCCAGCAGCAAGGGTCGGGGGGATGGAAACACCATATATTTT